These T cell receptor beta chains were read from a single sample in a study of T cell changes during pregnancy in multiple sclerosis. Some clones are missing from TCRdb's copy, which holds only in-frame ones; the method was immunoSEQ multiplex PCR. The table records some 100,000 clones, around 92% of them present only once. The source material was peripheral blood, sampled after pregnancy. The receptors here all came from a female donor with multiple sclerosis, enrolled in a pregnancy study. Each CDR3 is given with its conserved first and last residue. The D gene is left open where the match is weak. Some rows have no size entry. The others give once, few or many, or a class for an expanded clone.

V gene: TRBV30
D gene: -
clone size: -
J gene: TRBJ1-2
CDR3 DNA: TGTGCCTGGAGTACTCCAAAGACAGCCGCGTATGGCTACACCTTC
CDR3 protein: CAWSTPKTAAYGYTF

V gene: TRBV7-8
D gene: TRBD1
clone size: -
J gene: TRBJ2-7
CDR3 DNA: TGTGCCAGCAGCCCGCTCCGGGACAGGGGACGATACGAGCAGTACTTC
CDR3 protein: CASSPLRDRGRYEQYF

V gene: TRBV10-2
D gene: TRBD2
clone size: once
J gene: TRBJ2-7
CDR3 DNA: TGCGCCAGCAGAACTAGCGGGGGAACCTACGAGCAGTACTTC
CDR3 protein: CASRTSGGTYEQYF

V gene: TRBV7-6
D gene: -
clone size: -
J gene: TRBJ1-1
CDR3 DNA: TGTGCCAGCAGCGCTGACAGGTCAGGGACTGAAGCTTTCTTT
CDR3 protein: CASSADRSGTEAFF

V gene: TRBV28
D gene: -
clone size: -
J gene: TRBJ2-7
CDR3 DNA: TGTGCCAGCAGTTTGCTCAGGGTGTACGACGAGCAGTACTTC
CDR3 protein: CASSLLRVYDEQYF

V gene: TRBV7-2
D gene: TRBD2
clone size: -
J gene: TRBJ2-7
CDR3 DNA: TGTGCCAGCAGGTTAGCGGGGGGTAAGATCCACGAGCAGTACTTC
CDR3 protein: CASRLAGGKIHEQYF

V gene: TRBV5-1
D gene: TRBD2
clone size: -
J gene: TRBJ2-3
CDR3 DNA: TGCGCCAGCAGGTCTAGCGGGACAGATACGCAGTATTTT
CDR3 protein: CASRSSGTDTQYF

V gene: TRBV28
D gene: -
clone size: -
J gene: TRBJ2-7
CDR3 DNA: TGTGCCAGCTCTCCAGGGGGCGGGAGTAACTACGAGCAGTACTTC
CDR3 protein: CASSPGGGSNYEQYF

V gene: TRBV5-1
D gene: -
clone size: few
J gene: TRBJ1-6
CDR3 DNA: TGCGCCAGCAGCTCAGGACAGTTATCACCCCTCCACTTT
CDR3 protein: CASSSGQLSPLHF

V gene: TRBV6-6
D gene: -
clone size: -
J gene: TRBJ2-3
CDR3 DNA: TGTGCCAGCAGTTACGAAGGCGGGTTTGCGGATACGCAGTATTTT
CDR3 protein: CASSYEGGFADTQYF

V gene: TRBV11-2
D gene: TRBD1
clone size: -
J gene: TRBJ2-1
CDR3 DNA: TGTGCCAGCAGCTTAGGACAGGGGTCCTACAATGAGCAGTTCTTC
CDR3 protein: CASSLGQGSYNEQFF

V gene: TRBV10-3
D gene: TRBD2
clone size: -
J gene: TRBJ2-5
CDR3 DNA: TGTGCCATCAGTGACTGGACTAGCGGGGTCCAAGAGACCCAGTACTTC
CDR3 protein: CAISDWTSGVQETQYF

V gene: TRBV7-2
D gene: -
clone size: once
J gene: TRBJ1-5
CDR3 DNA: TGTGCCAGCAGCCGGGGCGGGGGCGGCGGCAATCAGCCCCAGCATTTT
CDR3 protein: CASSRGGGGGNQPQHF

V gene: TRBV6-5
D gene: TRBD1
clone size: -
J gene: TRBJ1-4
CDR3 DNA: TGTGCCAGCAGTCCTCCGGGACAGGGTTATGAAAAACTGTTTTTT
CDR3 protein: CASSPPGQGYEKLFF

V gene: TRBV6-5
D gene: -
clone size: -
J gene: TRBJ1-2
CDR3 DNA: TGTGCCAGCAGTCCGGGGGGCGCCTCTGGTGGCTACACCTTC
CDR3 protein: CASSPGGASGGYTF

V gene: TRBV2
D gene: -
clone size: few
J gene: TRBJ2-7
CDR3 DNA: TGTGCCGCGGCCAAAAGCTCCTACGAGCAGTACTTC
CDR3 protein: CAAAKSSYEQYF

V gene: TRBV5-6
D gene: -
clone size: -
J gene: TRBJ1-1
CDR3 DNA: TGTGCCAGCAGCCAGGGGATGGACACTGAAGCTTTCTTT
CDR3 protein: CASSQGMDTEAFF

V gene: TRBV5-8
D gene: -
clone size: -
J gene: TRBJ2-1
CDR3 DNA: TGTGCCAGCAGCTTGGAAGGGGGCTACAATGAGCAGTTCTTC
CDR3 protein: CASSLEGGYNEQFF

V gene: TRBV7-2
D gene: -
clone size: -
J gene: TRBJ1-2
CDR3 DNA: TGTGCCAGCAGCTCAGGGCCCCCCGTCAGTTATGGCTACACCTTC
CDR3 protein: CASSSGPPVSYGYTF

V gene: TRBV7-9
D gene: TRBD1
clone size: -
J gene: TRBJ2-7
CDR3 DNA: TGTGCCAGCAGCATTCGGAGGACCCAGGGGGACGGCACCTACGAGCAGTACTTC
CDR3 protein: CASSIRRTQGDGTYEQYF

V gene: TRBV4-3
D gene: -
clone size: -
J gene: TRBJ1-1
CDR3 DNA: TGCGCCAGCAGCCAAGATTCCAGGGGAGAAGGGGAGAACACTGAAGCTTTCTTT
CDR3 protein: CASSQDSRGEGENTEAFF

V gene: TRBV5-1
D gene: TRBD1
clone size: -
J gene: TRBJ2-7
CDR3 DNA: TGCGCCAGCAGCTACCGGGACAGGGGGCTTGAGCAGTACTTC
CDR3 protein: CASSYRDRGLEQYF

V gene: TRBV7-8
D gene: -
clone size: -
J gene: TRBJ2-1
CDR3 DNA: TGTGCCAGCAGCCGGTTCTCGAGTGAGCAGTTCTTC
CDR3 protein: CASSRFSSEQFF

V gene: TRBV11-1
D gene: TRBD2
clone size: -
J gene: TRBJ2-5
CDR3 DNA: TGTGCCAGCAGCTTATCGGGGGGGCAGACCCAGTACTTC
CDR3 protein: CASSLSGGQTQYF

V gene: TRBV30
D gene: TRBD1
clone size: once
J gene: TRBJ1-1
CDR3 DNA: TGTGCCTGGAGCTCAGGGGGGCTTGGCACTGAAGCTTTCTTT
CDR3 protein: CAWSSGGLGTEAFF

V gene: TRBV9
D gene: -
clone size: -
J gene: TRBJ1-3
CDR3 DNA: TGTGCCAGCAGCACAATCTCTGGAAACACCATATATTTT
CDR3 protein: CASSTISGNTIYF

V gene: TRBV18
D gene: -
clone size: once
J gene: TRBJ1-5
CDR3 DNA: TGTGCCAGCTCACCGTTAGCCGGGGTGCGTCAGCCCCAGCATTTT
CDR3 protein: CASSPLAGVRQPQHF

V gene: TRBV7-8
D gene: -
clone size: -
J gene: TRBJ1-2
CDR3 DNA: TGTGCCAGCAGCCCCCAAACAGAGTATGGCTACACCTTC
CDR3 protein: CASSPQTEYGYTF

V gene: TRBV2
D gene: -
clone size: -
J gene: TRBJ2-7
CDR3 DNA: TGTGCCAGCACAGGGACCTACGAGCAGTACTTC
CDR3 protein: CASTGTYEQYF

V gene: TRBV5-1
D gene: -
clone size: -
J gene: TRBJ1-1
CDR3 DNA: TGCGCCAGCAGCACTTACTCAACCAGGGAGAACACTGAAGCTTTCTTT
CDR3 protein: CASSTYSTRENTEAFF

V gene: TRBV7-9
D gene: -
clone size: -
J gene: TRBJ1-4
CDR3 DNA: TGTGCCAGCAGTGTTGAACAGGGTTTACCGAGAAAACTGTTTTTT
CDR3 protein: CASSVEQGLPRKLFF

V gene: TRBV11-1
D gene: -
clone size: -
J gene: TRBJ2-7
CDR3 DNA: TGTGCCAGCAGCTTAGCGCTAGCCTCCTACGAGCAGTACTTC
CDR3 protein: CASSLALASYEQYF

V gene: TRBV18
D gene: TRBD2
clone size: once
J gene: TRBJ2-3
CDR3 DNA: TGTGCCAGCTCGCCGACTAGCGGGGGTTCAGATACGCAGTATTTT
CDR3 protein: CASSPTSGGSDTQYF

V gene: TRBV5-1
D gene: TRBD1
clone size: -
J gene: TRBJ1-1
CDR3 DNA: TGCGCCAGCAGATTGGGACAGGGGAACACTGAAGCTTTCTTT
CDR3 protein: CASRLGQGNTEAFF

V gene: TRBV19
D gene: TRBD2
clone size: -
J gene: TRBJ2-7
CDR3 DNA: TGTGCCAGTAGTGGACTAGCGGCCTACGAGCAGTACTTC
CDR3 protein: CASSGLAAYEQYF

V gene: TRBV5-1
D gene: -
clone size: -
J gene: TRBJ2-7
CDR3 DNA: TGCGCCAGCAGCTTGGGGTCCACAGGGACCTACGAGCAGTACTTC
CDR3 protein: CASSLGSTGTYEQYF

V gene: TRBV11-2
D gene: TRBD2
clone size: -
J gene: TRBJ2-3
CDR3 DNA: TGTGCCAGCAGCTTCAGCTACACGGGACTAGCGGGAGTAGATACGCAGTATTTT
CDR3 protein: CASSFSYTGLAGVDTQYF

V gene: TRBV19
D gene: TRBD1
clone size: -
J gene: TRBJ1-2
CDR3 DNA: TGTGCCAGTAGTATAGAGGCTGGGACAGGGGGCAAGTATGGCTACACCTTC
CDR3 protein: CASSIEAGTGGKYGYTF

V gene: TRBV4-1
D gene: -
clone size: -
J gene: TRBJ2-5
CDR3 DNA: TGCGCCAGCAGCCAACTGGACTCTCCGGGAGAGACCCAGTACTTC
CDR3 protein: CASSQLDSPGETQYF

V gene: TRBV18
D gene: TRBD1
clone size: -
J gene: TRBJ1-6
CDR3 DNA: TGTGCCAGCTCACCCGGGGACAGGGATAATTCACCCCTCCACTTT
CDR3 protein: CASSPGDRDNSPLHF

V gene: TRBV18
D gene: -
clone size: once
J gene: TRBJ2-7
CDR3 DNA: TGTGCCAGCTCAGAGTTGATGGTGGTGGAGCAGTACTTC
CDR3 protein: CASSELMVVEQYF

V gene: TRBV11-3
D gene: -
clone size: -
J gene: TRBJ2-2
CDR3 DNA: TGTGCCAGCAGCTTTGGCGGGATGAACACCGGGGAGCTGTTTTTT
CDR3 protein: CASSFGGMNTGELFF

V gene: TRBV5-4
D gene: -
clone size: -
J gene: TRBJ2-1
CDR3 DNA: TGTGCCAGCAAGGCGGTTTCCTACAATGAGCAGTTCTTC
CDR3 protein: CASKAVSYNEQFF

V gene: TRBV7-2
D gene: TRBD1
clone size: once
J gene: TRBJ1-2
CDR3 DNA: TGTGCCAGCAGCTACAGAACCCAGGGGGCAGACTATGGCTACACCTTC
CDR3 protein: CASSYRTQGADYGYTF

V gene: TRBV27
D gene: -
clone size: -
J gene: TRBJ2-1
CDR3 DNA: TGTGCCAGCAGCTTCGTTAGCTCCTACAATGAGCAGTTCTTC
CDR3 protein: CASSFVSSYNEQFF

V gene: TRBV18
D gene: TRBD2
clone size: -
J gene: TRBJ2-7
CDR3 DNA: TGTGCCAGCTCACTCCGAGTGGGACTAGCGGACTACGAGCAGTACTTC
CDR3 protein: CASSLRVGLADYEQYF

V gene: TRBV2
D gene: -
clone size: -
J gene: TRBJ1-1
CDR3 DNA: TGTGCCAGCAGGGACGGACAGCCGAACACTGAAGCTTTCTTT
CDR3 protein: CASRDGQPNTEAFF

V gene: TRBV29-1
D gene: -
clone size: -
J gene: TRBJ1-1
CDR3 DNA: TGCAGCGCTAGGTTCGAGAACACTGAAGCTTTCTTT
CDR3 protein: CSARFENTEAFF

V gene: TRBV6-5
D gene: -
clone size: -
J gene: TRBJ1-2
CDR3 DNA: TGTGCCAGCAGTCCCGAGGAGGAACACTATGGCTACACCTTC
CDR3 protein: CASSPEEEHYGYTF

V gene: TRBV19
D gene: -
clone size: few
J gene: TRBJ2-7
CDR3 DNA: TGTGCCAGTAGTATAGCGGGGTCCTGGGGCTCCTACGAGCAGTACTTC
CDR3 protein: CASSIAGSWGSYEQYF

V gene: TRBV21-1
D gene: -
clone size: -
J gene: TRBJ2-7
CDR3 DNA: TGTGCCAGCAGCAAAGAACGTGGGGAGCGGGGGCCCTCCTACGAGCAGTACTTC
CDR3 protein: CASSKERGERGPSYEQYF

V gene: TRBV27
D gene: -
clone size: -
J gene: TRBJ2-1
CDR3 DNA: TGTGCCAGCAGTTTCTTCCCCTACAATGAGCAGTTCTTC
CDR3 protein: CASSFFPYNEQFF

V gene: TRBV4-1
D gene: TRBD2
clone size: -
J gene: TRBJ2-7
CDR3 DNA: TGCGCCAGCAGCCCGTCTAGCGGGTCCCACGAGCAGTACTTC
CDR3 protein: CASSPSSGSHEQYF

V gene: TRBV28
D gene: TRBD2
clone size: -
J gene: TRBJ2-2
CDR3 DNA: TGTGCCAGCACCTCGGGACTAGCGGACACCGGGGAGCTGTTTTTT
CDR3 protein: CASTSGLADTGELFF

V gene: TRBV4-3
D gene: -
clone size: -
J gene: TRBJ1-2
CDR3 DNA: TGCGCCAGCAGCCAAGATAGTCAGGGCACATATGGCTACACCTTC
CDR3 protein: CASSQDSQGTYGYTF

V gene: TRBV2
D gene: -
clone size: -
J gene: TRBJ1-2
CDR3 DNA: TGTGCCAGCAGGAGGACAGCGGGACCAGGCTATGGCTACACCTTC
CDR3 protein: CASRRTAGPGYGYTF

V gene: TRBV5-1
D gene: TRBD1
clone size: -
J gene: TRBJ1-4
CDR3 DNA: TGCGCCAGCAGCTTGGGGACAGGAATTGCAACTAATGAAAAACTGTTTTTT
CDR3 protein: CASSLGTGIATNEKLFF

V gene: TRBV30
D gene: TRBD1
clone size: -
J gene: TRBJ1-2
CDR3 DNA: TGTGCCTGGAGAACAGGGGGCAACTATGGCTACACCTTC
CDR3 protein: CAWRTGGNYGYTF

V gene: TRBV7-9
D gene: TRBD1
clone size: -
J gene: TRBJ2-4
CDR3 DNA: TGTGCCAGCAGCTATGGGACAGGGGGGCTTCTAGACATTCAGTACTTC
CDR3 protein: CASSYGTGGLLDIQYF

V gene: TRBV10-3
D gene: -
clone size: -
J gene: TRBJ2-1
CDR3 DNA: TGTGCCCATGGGGCTGGTAATGAGCAGTTCTTC
CDR3 protein: CAHGAGNEQFF